Listed here are 8 T cell receptor beta chains from one sample, sequenced in a study of T-cell memory formation after mild COVID-19. TCRdb redid the calling of the 5' RACE reads with MiXCR, one entry per CDR3 protein. The sample contains 300,000 to 350,000 distinct CDR3 sequences, roughly a fifth of which appear only once. The sequenced sample was PBMCs or a T cell subset sorted from them (not recorded which). Receptors were obtained from a man younger than 35 who had mild COVID-19 (a few samples of this study predate the infection). Cell type and time point are not known.

The CDR3 region is CASSQRTGLRNTQYF. CDR3 DNA: TGCGCCAGCAGCCAACGGACAGGCCTGAGAAATACGCAGTATTTT. The chain joins TRBV4-1 to TRBJ2-3, with TRBD1 identical over 7 bases. CDR3 length equals 15 residues. Germline-derived CDR1 and CDR2 are MGHRA and YSYEKL. J was trimmed by 7 bases and V by 2 bases; bases with no gene match: 9.

This clonotype was seen ten or more times. The chain employs TRBV3-1 and TRBJ1-1, with TRBD1 as a possible D gene (6 bases). CDR3 length: 12 residues. Between the trimmed V and J ends, which lost 8 bases and 4 bases, there was a span of 11 bases. The V gene's germline CDR1 is LGHDT and CDR2 YNNKEL (reference sequence). CDR3 sequence: CASLGAGTEAFF. The CDR3 DNA sequence: TGTGCCAGCTTGGGGGCAGGCACTGAAGCTTTCTTT. The full variable domain, with the rest looked up from reference TRBV3-1 and TRBJ1-1, is DTAVSQTPKYLVTQMGNDKSIKCEQNLGHDTMYWYKQDSKKFLKIMFSYNNKELIINETVPNRFSPKSPDKAHLNLHINSLELGDSAVYFCASLGAGTEAFFGQGTRLTVV.

This chain uses TRBV20-1 with TRBJ1-2; D may be TRBD1 (6 bases). V dropped 0 bases and J dropped 7 bases, with 12 bases sitting between them. This CDR3 comprises 13 residues. Germline V gene lookup returns CDR1 DFQATT and CDR2 SNEGSKA (reference sequence). The CDR3 spells CSARDRGWSGYTF. CDR3 in DNA: TGCAGTGCTAGAGACAGGGGATGGAGTGGCTACACCTTC.

In nucleotides, the CDR3 is TGCGCCAGCAGCCAAGGAACAGGGATGGAAGAGACCCAGTACTTC. Its translation is CASSQGTGMEETQYF. The chain employs TRBV4-3 and TRBJ2-5; D perhaps matches TRBD1 (6 bases). Germline V lookup: CDR1 LGHNA, CDR2 YSLEER. The CDR3 runs to 15 residues. With 1 base removed from V and 3 bases from J, the gap between germline ends came to 12 bases.

J is TRBJ1-6 and V is TRBV25-1; D is undetermined. Germline lookup yields CDR1 MGHDK and CDR2 SYGVNS. The CDR3 consists of 14 residues. Trimming left V 7 bases short and J 10 bases short, with 17 bases between. The DNA for the CDR3 is TGTGCCAGCAACCCTGGCGGGTACGGATCACCCCTCCACTTT. Amino acid sequence: CASNPGGYGSPLHF.

The CDR3 DNA reads as TGCGCCAGCAGCTTGGTCGGCTTGGGGTCACCCCTCCACTTT. It encodes CASSLVGLGSPLHF. The chain uses TRBV5-1 and TRBJ1-6, with D uncertain. Germline CDR1 is SGHRS and CDR2 is YFSETQ. The V and J ends lost 0 bases and 10 bases respectively, with 11 bases between them. The CDR3 length is 14 residues.

This chain joins TRBV4-2 and TRBJ2-5; tentatively, D is TRBD1 (6 bases). The CDR3 extends over 16 amino acids. The V end was cut by 1 base, the J end by 5 bases, with 17 bases between. Per the germline V gene, CDR1 is LGHNA and CDR2 is YNFKEQ. The DNA for the CDR3 is TGTGCCAGCAGCCAAGTTTGGGAACAGGGCGGCGAGACCCAGTACTTC. Its protein product is CASSQVWEQGGETQYF.

V and J are TRBV28 and TRBJ1-1; D gene uncertain. V was trimmed by 7 bases and J by 4 bases, leaving 19 bases between them. Germline CDR1 is MDHEN and CDR2 is SYDVKM. CDR3 length equals 15 residues. As DNA, the CDR3 is TGTGCCAGCACCCTGCCCGCTTGGAGAGGCACTGAAGCTTTCTTT. It specifies CASTLPAWRGTEAFF.